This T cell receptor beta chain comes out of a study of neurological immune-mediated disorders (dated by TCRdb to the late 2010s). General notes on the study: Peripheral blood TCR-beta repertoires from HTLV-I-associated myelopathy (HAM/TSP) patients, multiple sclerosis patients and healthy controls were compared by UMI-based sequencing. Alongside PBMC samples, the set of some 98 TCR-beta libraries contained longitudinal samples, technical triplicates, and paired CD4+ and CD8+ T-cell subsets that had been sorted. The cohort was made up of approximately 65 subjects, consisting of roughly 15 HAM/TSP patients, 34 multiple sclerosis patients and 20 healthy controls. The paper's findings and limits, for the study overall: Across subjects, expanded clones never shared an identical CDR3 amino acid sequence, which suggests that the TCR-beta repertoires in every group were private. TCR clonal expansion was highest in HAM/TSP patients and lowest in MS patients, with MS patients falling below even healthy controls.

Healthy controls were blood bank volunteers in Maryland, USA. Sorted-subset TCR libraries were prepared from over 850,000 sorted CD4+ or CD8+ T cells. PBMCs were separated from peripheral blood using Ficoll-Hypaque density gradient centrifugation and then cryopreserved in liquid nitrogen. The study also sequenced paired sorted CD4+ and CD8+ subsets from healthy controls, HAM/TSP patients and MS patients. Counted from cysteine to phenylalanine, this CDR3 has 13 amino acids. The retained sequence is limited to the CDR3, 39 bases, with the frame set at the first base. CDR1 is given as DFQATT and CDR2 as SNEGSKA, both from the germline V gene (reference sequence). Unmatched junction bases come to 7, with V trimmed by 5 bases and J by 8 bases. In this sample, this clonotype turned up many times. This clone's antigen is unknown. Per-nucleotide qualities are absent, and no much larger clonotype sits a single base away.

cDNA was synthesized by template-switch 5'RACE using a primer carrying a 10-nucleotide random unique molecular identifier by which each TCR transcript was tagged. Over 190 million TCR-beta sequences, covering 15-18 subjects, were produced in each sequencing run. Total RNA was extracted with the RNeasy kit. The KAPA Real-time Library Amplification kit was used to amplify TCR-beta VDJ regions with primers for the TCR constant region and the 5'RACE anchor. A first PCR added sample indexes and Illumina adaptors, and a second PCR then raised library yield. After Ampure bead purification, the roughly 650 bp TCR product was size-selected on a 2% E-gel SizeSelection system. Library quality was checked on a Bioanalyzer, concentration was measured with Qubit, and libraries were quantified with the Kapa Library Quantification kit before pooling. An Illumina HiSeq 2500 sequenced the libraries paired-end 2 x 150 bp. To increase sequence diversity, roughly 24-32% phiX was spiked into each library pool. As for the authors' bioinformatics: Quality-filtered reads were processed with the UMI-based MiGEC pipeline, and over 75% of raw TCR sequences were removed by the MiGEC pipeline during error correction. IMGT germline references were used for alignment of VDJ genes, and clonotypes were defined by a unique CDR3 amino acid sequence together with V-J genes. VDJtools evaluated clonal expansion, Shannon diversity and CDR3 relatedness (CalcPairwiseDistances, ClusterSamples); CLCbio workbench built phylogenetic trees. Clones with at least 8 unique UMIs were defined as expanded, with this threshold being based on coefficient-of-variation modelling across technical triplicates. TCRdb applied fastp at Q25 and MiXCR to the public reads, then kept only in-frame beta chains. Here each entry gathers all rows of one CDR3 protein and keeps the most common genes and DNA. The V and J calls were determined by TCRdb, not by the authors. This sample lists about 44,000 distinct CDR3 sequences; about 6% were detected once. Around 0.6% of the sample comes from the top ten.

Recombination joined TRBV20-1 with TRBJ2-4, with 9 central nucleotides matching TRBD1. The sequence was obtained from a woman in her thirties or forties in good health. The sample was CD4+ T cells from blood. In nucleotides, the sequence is TGCAGTGCTCCAAGGACAGGGGAGGACATTCAGTACTTC. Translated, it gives CSAPRTGEDIQYF.